Listed here are 18 T cell receptor beta chains from one sample, sequenced in a study of cytomegalovirus exposure and HLA in healthy donors. This table comes from immunoSEQ multiplex PCR, and its TCRdb copy is limited to in-frame clones, with some not included. Found here are 90,000 to 150,000 clones, 88% of them singletons; the top ten hold about 6%. The sample comprised PBMCs. Receptors originate from a woman under 30 in good health and CMV-seropositive.

The chain couples TRBV6-1 to TRBJ2-1; D might be TRBD2 (6 bases). Trimming removed 1 base from V and 6 bases from J, with 10 bases in between. This CDR3 is 14 amino acids long. Germline loops: CDR1 MNHNS, CDR2 SASEGT. In DNA form, the CDR3 reads TGTGCCAGCAGTGAAGGTGGGACTCTCAATGAGCAGTTCTTC. Translation: CASSEGGTLNEQFF.

The V gene is TRBV7-8, the J gene TRBJ2-7; D perhaps matches TRBD1 (5 bases). Germline-derived CDR1 and CDR2 are SGHVS and FQNEAQ. The CDR3 totals 17 residues. Trimming removed 4 bases at V and 0 bases at J, with 19 bases between. The CDR3 protein is CASSSWGDRGPSYEQYF. The DNA of the CDR3 is TGTGCCAGCAGCTCGTGGGGCGATAGGGGCCCCTCCTACGAGCAGTACTTC.

V is TRBV5-4 and J is TRBJ1-3, with a weak D call TRBD1 (6 bases). There are 14 residues in the CDR3. Germline V gene lookup returns CDR1 SGHNT and CDR2 YYREEE (reference sequence). Trimming took 3 bases from V and 5 from J, leaving 12 bases between them. The DNA of the CDR3 is TGTGCCAGCAGCTATACAGGACAGAGAAACACCATATATTTT. Encoded protein: CASSYTGQRNTIYF.

This clone was seen a few times. V usage is TRBV2 and J usage is TRBJ2-2, with D unresolved. V gave up 7 bases and J gave up 4 bases, with 10 bases separating them. The CDR3 extends over 13 amino acids. The V gene's germline CDR1 is SNHLY and CDR2 FYNNEI. CDR3 sequence (DNA): TGTGCCAGCAAGCGCTGGAGCACCGGGGAGCTGTTTTTT. It translates to CASKRWSTGELFF.

This clone has a single count. CDR3 DNA sequence: TGTGCCAGCGTCCGAGGGCAGGAGAATTCACCCCTCCACTTT. It translates to CASVRGQENSPLHF. This sequence joins TRBV7-8 and TRBJ1-6; D ambiguous. Trimming removed 8 bases at V and 7 bases at J, with 15 bases between. The CDR3 totals 14 residues. Per the germline V gene, CDR1 is SGHVS and CDR2 is FQNEAQ.

The chain joins TRBV13 to TRBJ1-1, with a possible D match to TRBD1 (6 bases). There are 17 residues in the CDR3. With 6 bases removed from V and 1 base from J, the gap between germline ends came to 21 bases. Germline V gene lookup returns CDR1 PRHDT and CDR2 FYEKMQ (reference sequence). The CDR3 nucleotides are TGTGCCAGCAGTCCGGTAGGGCGAGGGGGTAGGAACACTGAAGCTTTCTTT. Encoded protein: CASSPVGRGGRNTEAFF.

This clone was counted a few times. The rearrangement links TRBV4-3 to TRBJ1-4, with TRBD1 identical over 7 bases. Germline assignment: CDR1 LGHNA and CDR2 YSLEER. Germline trimming cut 1 base from V and 8 bases from J; bases unmatched to any gene: 4. The length of the CDR3 is 14 residues. Here the CDR3 reads CASSQGQGEEKLFF. Here the CDR3 DNA reads TGCGCCAGCAGCCAAGGGCAGGGGGAAGAAAAACTGTTTTTT.

This chain connects TRBV7-2 to TRBJ2-5; no definite D call. Germline CDR1 reads SGHTA; CDR2 reads FQGNSA. V dropped 5 bases and J dropped 5 bases, with 9 bases sitting between them. CDR3 size: 12 residues. The CDR3 DNA is TGTGCCAGCAGCCAACTCGGTGAGACCCAGTACTTC. It is translated as CASSQLGETQYF.

The V gene is TRBV6-1, the J gene TRBJ2-1, with 12 bases that match TRBD2. Germline V gene data show CDR1 as MNHNS and CDR2 as SASEGT. CDR3 length equals 16 residues. After removal of 1 base from V and 8 bases from J, the junction contained 6 bases not matched to a gene. The CDR3 nucleotides are TGTGCCAGCAGTGAAGAATGGCTAGCGGGAGGGGATGAGCAGTTCTTC. Translation: CASSEEWLAGGDEQFF.

This clone was seen a few times. This rearrangement joins TRBV5-4 to TRBJ2-5; D not resolved. The V end lost 0 bases, the J end lost 5 bases, and 11 bases lay between the germline ends. The germline CDR1 and CDR2 sequences are SGHNT and YYREEE (reference sequence). The CDR3 spans 14 residues. The CDR3 loop is CASSLAGVRETQYF. CDR3 in DNA: TGTGCCAGCAGCTTGGCCGGAGTCCGGGAGACCCAGTACTTC.

The J gene is TRBJ2-1, the V gene TRBV5-1; D is possibly TRBD1 (5 bases). Germline CDR1 SGHRS, CDR2 YFSETQ. Trimming cost V 4 bases and J 0 bases, with 11 bases left between them. The CDR3 is 15 amino acids. The chain's CDR3 is CASSPRQGSYNEQFF. The CDR3 region has the DNA TGCGCCAGCAGCCCGAGGCAGGGCTCCTACAATGAGCAGTTCTTC.

J is TRBJ2-7 and V is TRBV30; maybe TRBD2 (5 bases). V was pared by 0 bases and J by 4 bases, with 7 bases between. Per germline, CDR1 GTSNPN and CDR2 SVGIG (reference sequence). The CDR3 contains 12 residues. Written as DNA, the CDR3 is TGTGCCTGGAGTGTAAGGAGGTACGAGCAGTACTTC. Translating it yields CAWSVRRYEQYF. Together with reference TRBV30 and TRBJ2-7, the CDR3 gives the full variable domain: SQTIHQWPATLVQPVGSPLSLECTVEGTSNPNLYWYRQAAGRGLQLLFYSVGIGQISSEVPQNLSASRPQDRQFILSSKKLLLSDSGFYLCAWSVRRYEQYFGPGTRLTVT.

The V and J genes are TRBV19 and TRBJ2-5, with 8 positions matching TRBD1. Germline values: CDR1 LNHDA, CDR2 SQIVND (reference sequence). CDR3 size: 13 residues. V dropped 5 bases and J dropped 6; count of bases not matched to a gene: 5. CDR3 sequence (DNA): TGTGCCAGTAGTGGCGGACAGGGCCAGACCCAGTACTTC. This gives the protein CASSGGQGQTQYF.

The chain has TRBV7-6 and TRBJ2-7; D possibly corresponds to TRBD1 (5 bases). Trimming removed 2 bases from V and 2 bases from J, with 13 bases in between. Germline CDR1 reads SGHVS; CDR2 reads FNYEAQ. The CDR3 covers 15 residues. The CDR3 is CASSLWGPGTYEQYF. Here the CDR3 DNA reads TGTGCCAGCAGCTTATGGGGTCCAGGGACCTACGAGCAGTACTTC.

J is TRBJ1-1 and V is TRBV6-1, with 7 bases identical to TRBD1. With 6 bases clipped from V and 11 bases from J, the junction kept 12 bases outside the gene matches. In germline, CDR1 is MNHNS, CDR2 SASEGT. The CDR3 loop spans 13 amino acids. The CDR3 nucleotides read TGTGCCAGCAGGGGTAGACAGGGAGGAGACGCTTTCTTT. Residues: CASRGRQGGDAFF.

The rearrangement links TRBV18 to TRBJ2-5; possibly TRBD2 for D (6 bases). This CDR3 has 13 residues. CDR1 is KGHSH, CDR2 LQKENI, per germline. Trimming removed 4 bases from V and 2 bases from J, with 8 bases in between. The CDR3 spells CASSRGVQETQYF. Written as DNA, the CDR3 is TGTGCCAGCTCACGGGGGGTGCAAGAGACCCAGTACTTC.

The V gene is TRBV5-6, the J gene TRBJ2-3; TRBD1 agrees at 9 bases. The V gene end was trimmed by 4 bases and the J gene end by 0 bases; junction bases not matched to a gene: 6. Per germline, CDR1 SGHDT and CDR2 YYEEEE. The CDR3 sequence is 16 residues long. The CDR3 DNA is TGTGCCAGCAGCATACAGACAGGGGGTAGCACAGATACGCAGTATTTT. Protein: CASSIQTGGSTDTQYF.

This clone was recorded only once. This rearrangement joins TRBV9 to TRBJ2-2, with 8 bases aligning to TRBD1. CDR1 is SGDLS, CDR2 YYNGEE, per germline. V lost 4 bases and J lost 1; bases outside the gene matches: 3. The CDR3 is made up of 15 amino acids. DNA for the CDR3: TGTGCCAGCAGCCCCGGACAGGGGAACACCGGGGAGCTGTTTTTT. Translated: CASSPGQGNTGELFF.